This T cell receptor beta chain was observed in a study of cytomegalovirus exposure and HLA in healthy donors. This clone was observed a single time. PCR involved 60 Vbeta and 13 Jbeta primers. Measured with immunoSEQ multiplex PCR; TCRdb has only the in-frame clones, and not every one. This table holds 120,000 to 150,000 clones, about 84% found once. This CDR3 is built from 17 residues. CDR1 SGHDN and CDR2 FVKESK come from the germline V gene. With V trimmed by 4 bases and J by 7 bases, 14 bases remained unmatched. This sequence originates from a middle-aged woman in good health and CMV-seropositive. The sample consisted of PBMCs. The chain uses TRBV14 and TRBJ2-2; TRBD2 matches at 8 bases. As DNA, the CDR3 is TGTGCCAGCAGCCGCCCACTTGGTCGGGAGGGCCACGGGGAGCTGTTTTTT. Translation gives CASSRPLGREGHGELFF.